This T cell receptor beta chain was identified in a study of blood T cells in healthy people across ages (dated by TCRdb to 2015 to 2017). In terms of the full investigation: In model experiments, template switching captured roughly one uniquely barcoded TCR beta cDNA molecule for every two T cells. To track age-related changes in TCR beta repertoire diversity, the study relied on deep sequencing normalized with unique cDNA molecular identifiers. The donors were divided into four age groups: young (average around 17 years), middle-aged (approximately 41), aged (approximately 64) and long-lived (nearly 85). Two additional independent replicas of 1 million unique cDNA reads from the same blood draw were analyzed for two donors (one aged 18 to 30 and one aged 80 or older).

Paper-wide results and their limitations: Observed TCR beta diversity per million T cells fell roughly linearly with age, and a significant reduction was already apparent by age around 36. Because the CMV infection status of the donors was unknown, age-related changes in expanded clonotypes may potentially have been confounded. Since profiling was done on bulk unsorted PBMCs, naive and antigen-experienced compartments could not be conclusively compared. Estimates of total diversity from one million sequenced T cells were regarded as lower bounds and underestimates. Compared with the aged group, more naive CD4+ T cells, fewer expanded clones and increased TCR diversity were shown by the long-lived group, suggesting age selection. The percentage of naive T cells measured by flow cytometry correlated strongly with observed TCR beta diversity.

This clonotype was counted many times. No antigen is known for it. The record has no base qualities; no much larger clone is one base away. Library generation was performed with 5' RACE. Sequencing relied on an Illumina HiSeq 2500. A second roughly 6 to 12 cycle PCR used a sample-barcoded 5' primer and a J-beta primer mix. Each TCR beta cDNA molecule received a unique molecular identifier from a template-switch 5' adaptor carrying 12 random nucleotides. At least 3 million CDR3-containing paired-end reads were obtained from each sample. First-strand cDNA synthesis was performed from all RNA using the Mint cDNA synthesis kit, with priming by a TRBC-specific oligonucleotide. After uracil-DNA glycosylase treatment, a first 18-cycle PCR used universal primers M1SS and BC2_uni_R on all cDNA. The original pipeline was this. Each sample was normalized by randomly selecting 1 million high-quality reads, each carrying a distinct molecular identifier. Reads with shared molecular identifiers were discarded instead of being binned into consensus sequences. MiTCR, run with a Q25 quality threshold and the strictest error-elimination algorithm, handled CDR3 identification, clonotype clustering and error correction. Lower-bound total TCR beta diversity was estimated with a nonparametric unseen species model using Euler transformation. TCRdb cleaned the public reads at Q25 with fastp, built clones with MiXCR and kept in-frame beta chains. Rows with one shared CDR3 protein collapse into an entry with the most common genes and DNA. Clone size and V and J calls follow TCRdb, not the original study. The table for this sample lists around 780,000 distinct CDR3 sequences; under 30% of them were counted only once. Together, the top ten hold 3% of the sample.

Systemically healthy Caucasian individuals from Russia, approximately 39 in total and aged about 6 to 90 years, were included as donors. Each donor gave about 9.2 milliliters of peripheral blood, drawn into EDTA-treated Vacutainer tubes. Ficoll-Paque density-gradient centrifugation was used to isolate PBMCs, with at least 6.5 million per sample. Trizol reagent was used to extract total RNA from the PBMCs, yielding at least 5 micrograms per sample. For every donor, an aliquot of PBMCs went through flow cytometry to measure the percentages of naive CD45RAhigh/CD27high T cells. These same records also appear under a second study, on T cells of mothers and their children. As the second publication notes: Nine systemically healthy Caucasian individuals, comprising three mothers and their six children, were included as donors. cDNA synthesis used all of the extracted RNA, with roughly 1.5 ug of RNA in each 15 ul reaction. Sample barcodes and 2-4 random nucleotides were added via the M1S primer in the second PCR. Over 9.5 million TCR beta CDR3 reads were obtained for each mother, and 3 million to 3.5 million reads were obtained for each child. Thymic selection shapes the output of TCR recombination in a similar way in related and unrelated pairs, and inherited differences have a minor effect. Normalized repertoire overlap was always slightly but never significantly higher in related than unrelated mother-child pairs. No persistent microchimeric T cell clones were found, with a detection sensitivity of 75 to 100 clones per million clonotypes. In the study, deep NGS was used to compare the TCR beta repertoires of mothers and children, and features distinguishing related mother-child pairs from unrelated individuals were sought. Mothers averaged roughly 40 +/- 4 years of age and children averaged about 10 +/- 4 years. After adapter ligation was performed with NEBNext reagents, the libraries were sequenced on an Illumina HiSeq 2000 with 100+100 nt paired-end reads. To prevent cross-contamination, the mother and child libraries were prepared a month apart and were sequenced in separate runs. For each donor, somewhere between about 450,000 and 2,200,000 distinct TCR beta clonotypes were identified. Naive TCR beta clonotypes were estimated from low-frequency clonotypes matched to each donor's FACS-determined naive share, without sorting.

What was sequenced was blood. The clonotype comes from a boy younger than 18 in good health.

The DNA sequence is as follows: TGTGCCAGCAGCGTAGTGGATACGGGGCACAATGAGCAGTTCTTC. This sequence encodes CASSVVDTGHNEQFF. The rearrangement combines TRBV9 with TRBJ2-1; the D gene could be TRBD1 or TRBD2, each one agreeing over 5 bases. V is cut by 0 bases and J by 5 bases, and the space between the germline ends is 12 bases. The CDR3 has 15 amino acids, counting the end cysteine and phenylalanine. Just the 45-base CDR3 DNA is kept, in frame starting at base 1. CDR1 is given as SGDLS and CDR2 as YYNGEE, both from the germline V gene.